Described below is a single T cell receptor (beta chain) sequence and its context. The entry originates in a study of Ad26.COV2.S vaccination and SARS-CoV-2 variants. Documented treatment: roughly 19 received Ad26.COV2.S at low or high dose, single or two shots; a few received placebo; per-sample allocation not given. Vaccine and placebo recipients were sampled on day 63 after the first injection. Looked up from germline, CDR1 is MNHEY and CDR2 is SVGAGI. CDR3 length equals 15 residues. Trimming removed 4 bases from V and 4 bases from J; junction bases left unmatched: 9. The repertoire was sequenced with immunoSEQ multiplex PCR; TCRdb's copy has only in-frame clones and lacks some. In the table there are about 280,000 clones, roughly 86% of which are singletons.

This chain connects TRBV6-5 to TRBJ2-7; 8 bases are a match to TRBD1. This specimen consisted of peripheral blood, obtained in a trial of Ad26.COV2.S vaccine versus placebo. This TCR came from a person aged 18-60 years who received the Ad26.COV2.S COVID-19 vaccine or a placebo. The CDR3 region is CASSSSGTGSYEQYF. Written as DNA, the CDR3 is TGTGCCAGCAGTTCGTCCGGGACAGGCAGTTACGAGCAGTACTTC.